A single sample gave rise to the 29 T cell receptor beta chains below, sequenced in a study of CD8+CD57+ T cells in acquired aplastic anemia. CDR3 and TCR beta VDJ profiling relied on a genomic DNA template. A single record per CDR3 protein comes from TCRdb applying MiXCR to the reads. The sample holds roughly 200,000 distinct CDR3 sequences, around 60% seen once. Patients chosen for sequencing had shown CD8+CD57+ cell expansion by flow cytometry. The sequenced material came from sorted CD4+, CD8+, or CD8+CD57+ T cells (not recorded which) from PBMCs. The source of these receptors is a human donor with aplastic anemia.

The chain couples TRBV6-6 to TRBJ1-5; D is undetermined. CDR3 length equals 13 residues. Deletions cut 6 bases from V and 9 bases from J, with 15 bases between. The germline V gene has CDR1 MNHNY and CDR2 SVGAGI (reference sequence). The CDR3 DNA sequence: TGTGCCAGCAGACTGGGCCTAGGGAGGCCCCAGCATTTT. Its protein product is CASRLGLGRPQHF.

The V gene is TRBV2, the J gene TRBJ1-1, with 7 bases identical to TRBD1. The CDR3 is made up of 14 amino acids. With V trimmed by 4 bases and J by 4 bases, 6 bases remained unmatched. Per the germline V gene, CDR1 is SNHLY and CDR2 is FYNNEI. CDR3 sequence: CASSGGGTGTEAFF. The CDR3, as DNA: TGTGCCAGCAGTGGAGGGGGCACTGGCACTGAAGCTTTCTTT.

This clonotype was observed many times. The chain uses TRBV29-1 and TRBJ2-2; D possibly corresponds to TRBD2 (6 bases). V lost 7 bases and J lost 5, with 17 bases in between. Germline assignment: CDR1 SQVTM and CDR2 ANQGSEA. This CDR3 is 14 amino acids long. Here the CDR3 reads CSALGEGRTGELFF. CDR3 bases: TGCAGCGCCCTCGGCGAAGGGAGGACCGGGGAGCTGTTTTTT.

In this sample, this clonotype turned up many times. The gene calls are TRBV27 and TRBJ1-2; D unclear. The V end was cut by 3 bases, the J end by 3 bases, with 8 bases between. Germline V gene data show CDR1 as MNHEY and CDR2 as SMNVEV (reference sequence). The CDR3 sequence is 13 residues long. CDR3 sequence (DNA): TGTGCCAGCAGTTTTTCGGATTACTATGGCTACACCTTC. It encodes CASSFSDYYGYTF.

This chain joins TRBV15 and TRBJ1-5; D gene uncertain. The CDR3 is 13 residues long. The V end lost 11 bases, the J end lost 3 bases, and 14 bases lay between the germline ends. Germline V gene sequence: CDR1 LNHNV, CDR2 YYDKDF (reference sequence). The CDR3 here is CASGVNLNQPQHF. DNA for the CDR3: TGTGCCTCCGGGGTAAACCTCAATCAGCCCCAGCATTTT.

This clonotype has only a few counts. For the CDR3, the DNA is TGTGCCACCAGCTCAAATGGCTACAATGAGCAGTTCTTC. This gives the protein CATSSNGYNEQFF. The chain uses TRBV15 and TRBJ2-1; D is unresolved. Trimming cost V 5 bases and J 3 bases, with 8 bases left between them. The CDR3 has 13 amino acids. Germline V gene sequence: CDR1 LNHNV, CDR2 YYDKDF (reference sequence).

In its sample, this clonotype was seen many times. The chain uses TRBV19 and TRBJ1-1, with 7 bases aligning to TRBD1. The CDR3 length is 14 residues. Per germline, CDR1 LNHDA and CDR2 SQIVND (reference sequence). Trimming cost V 6 bases and J 0 bases; bases outside gene matches: 4. CDR3 region: CASSWGQMNTEAFF. The CDR3, as DNA: TGTGCCAGTAGCTGGGGACAGATGAACACTGAAGCTTTCTTT.

The J gene is TRBJ2-7, the V gene TRBV15; 9 bases match TRBD2. This CDR3 spans 14 amino acids. Looked up from germline, CDR1 is LNHNV and CDR2 is YYDKDF (reference sequence). The V segment lost 8 bases and the J segment 0 bases; nucleotides outside the gene matches: 5. The CDR3 is CATRAAGGSYEQYF. In DNA form, the CDR3 reads TGTGCCACCCGAGCAGCGGGGGGCTCCTACGAGCAGTACTTC. The full variable domain, rest sourced from reference TRBV15 and TRBJ2-7, is DAMVIQNPRYQVTQFGKPVTLSCSQTLNHNVMYWYQQKSSQAPKLLFHYYDKDFNNEADTPDNFQSRRPNTSFCFLDIRSPGLGDTAMYLCATRAAGGSYEQYFGPGTRLTVT.

The sample holds a few counts of this clonotype. The chain combines TRBV7-2 with TRBJ2-2, with 13 bases identical to TRBD2. The CDR3 has 18 amino acids. The ends lost 5 bases at V and 0 bases at J; junction bases unmatched: 6. The V gene's germline CDR1 is SGHTA and CDR2 FQGNSA. DNA for the CDR3: TGTGCCAGCAGCACTCGGACTAGCGGGAGTACGAACACCGGGGAGCTGTTTTTT. Its protein product is CASSTRTSGSTNTGELFF.

This chain uses TRBV5-1 with TRBJ1-2; no clear D gene. Looked up from germline, CDR1 is SGHRS and CDR2 is YFSETQ. With 3 bases removed from V and 6 bases from J, the gap between germline ends came to 9 bases. This CDR3 is built from 12 residues. CDR3 loop: CASSSRPNGYTF. DNA for the CDR3: TGCGCCAGCAGCTCAAGACCGAATGGCTACACCTTC.

V and J are TRBV7-2 and TRBJ1-1; D gene unclear. CDR1 is SGHTA and CDR2 is FQGNSA in the germline V gene. This CDR3 is 15 amino acids long. Trimming cost V 1 base and J 2 bases, with 11 bases left between them. In DNA form, the CDR3 reads TGTGCCAGCAGCTTAGTACCGGGGTTTAACACTGAAGCTTTCTTT. It codes for CASSLVPGFNTEAFF.

The DNA of the CDR3 is TGCAGTGCTAGAGATCTAAGGACTCCAGAAGAGACCCAGTACTTC. Its protein product is CSARDLRTPEETQYF. This chain connects TRBV20-1 to TRBJ2-5, with D perhaps TRBD2 (5 bases). The germline gives CDR1 DFQATT, CDR2 SNEGSKA (reference sequence). V lost 0 bases to trimming and J lost 3 bases, with 14 bases between them. This CDR3 is 15 amino acids long.

The rearrangement links TRBV5-6 to TRBJ2-2, with no clear D. This CDR3 contains 13 residues. Deletions cut 5 bases from V and 6 bases from J, with 11 bases between. Per germline, CDR1 SGHDT and CDR2 YYEEEE. CDR3 coding DNA: TGTGCCAGCAGGCAGAGCGTTTCCGGGGAGCTGTTTTTT. Translated, it gives CASRQSVSGELFF.

V gene TRBV7-3 combines with J gene TRBJ2-4, with TRBD2 as a possible D gene (9 bases). This CDR3 comprises 15 residues. The germline CDR1 and CDR2 sequences are SGHTA and FQGTGA. Between the trimmed V and J ends, which lost 5 bases and 9 bases, there was a span of 20 bases. The CDR3 loop is CASSPGGGGASIQYF. In nucleotides, the CDR3 is TGTGCCAGCAGCCCAGGGGGCGGGGGGGCTAGCATTCAGTACTTC.

The chain uses TRBV20-1 and TRBJ2-7, with TRBD2 matching 11 bases. The CDR3 loop spans 16 amino acids. With V trimmed by 5 bases and J by 0 bases, 9 bases remained unmatched. CDR1 is DFQATT and CDR2 is SNEGSKA in the germline V gene (reference sequence). The CDR3 sequence is CSAGGGLAGGSYEQYF. The CDR3, as DNA: TGCAGTGCTGGGGGAGGGCTAGCGGGGGGCTCCTACGAGCAGTACTTC.

This clonotype was seen ten or more times. The gene calls are TRBV27 and TRBJ2-7; D is undetermined. This CDR3 contains 14 residues. Looked up from germline, CDR1 is MNHEY and CDR2 is SMNVEV (reference sequence). The V and J ends lost 6 bases and 5 bases respectively, with 17 bases between them. The CDR3 nucleotides read TGTGCCAGCAGCCTTATCGGCAGTAACCACGAGCAGTACTTC. Translated: CASSLIGSNHEQYF.

The chain employs TRBV4-2 and TRBJ2-1; 12 positions match TRBD2. The CDR3 spans 14 residues. V lost 6 bases, J lost 10 bases, and 7 bases stayed unmatched. CDR1 is LGHNA and CDR2 is YNFKEQ in the germline V gene. In DNA, the CDR3 is TGTGCCAGCAGTCCTAGCGGGAGGGCGGTAGAGCAGTTCTTC. The encoded protein is CASSPSGRAVEQFF.

About this clonotype itself: Without the conserved terminal phenylalanine or tryptophan, this CDR3 likely stems from a read error. The J gene is TRBJ1-6, the V gene TRBV20-1; D may be TRBD1 (5 bases). The germline gives CDR1 DFQATT, CDR2 SNEGSKA (reference sequence). CDR3 size: 12 residues. Trimming cost V 0 bases and J 9 bases, with 6 bases left between them. DNA for the CDR3: TGCAGTGCTAGAGAGGGGGTTTCACCCCTCCACTTG. Its protein product is CSAREGVSPLHL.

This clonotype was detected ten times or more. The rearrangement joins TRBV7-2 to TRBJ2-7; perhaps TRBD2 as D (5 bases). Looked up from germline, CDR1 is SGHTA and CDR2 is FQGNSA. Trimming took off 5 bases at V and 4 bases at J, with 12 bases between the two ends. This CDR3 spans 13 amino acids. CDR3 DNA: TGTGCCAGCAGCCCCTGGACTGGTTACGAGCAGTACTTC. It translates to CASSPWTGYEQYF.

Here the CDR3 DNA reads TGTGCCACCAGTGGAAGCACAGATACGCAGTATTTT. It specifies CATSGSTDTQYF. The chain joins TRBV24-1 to TRBJ2-3, with D hard to call. V lost 5 bases to trimming and J lost 0 bases, with 2 bases between them. The CDR3 has 12 residues. Germline assignment: CDR1 KGHDR and CDR2 SFDVKD.

The gene calls are TRBV6-1 and TRBJ2-3; D is unresolved. The CDR3 extends over 14 amino acids. The germline V gene encodes CDR1 MNHNS and CDR2 SASEGT. The V gene lost 4 bases and the J gene lost 2 bases, with 10 bases spanning the gap. The CDR3 region is CASSVRADTDTQYF. The CDR3 region has the DNA TGTGCCAGCAGTGTTAGGGCAGACACAGATACGCAGTATTTT.

This clonotype has only a few counts. This chain uses TRBV27 with TRBJ1-5, with D perhaps matching TRBD1 (6 bases). Per the germline V gene, CDR1 is MNHEY and CDR2 is SMNVEV (reference sequence). This CDR3 is 15 amino acids long. The V end was cut by 4 bases, the J end by 0 bases, with 10 bases between. CDR3 residues: CASSSLDSSNQPQHF. Written as DNA, the CDR3 is TGTGCCAGCAGTTCCCTGGACAGTAGCAATCAGCCCCAGCATTTT.

Regarding this clonotype: Relative to the germline gene, one junction end is altered; a read error may explain this. The chain joins TRBV7-7 to TRBJ2-1; D remains unclear. CDR1 and CDR2 from the germline V gene are SSHAT and FNYEAQ (reference sequence). The CDR3 spans 13 residues. The CDR3 DNA sequence: TGTGCTAGCAGCCCCTCAGAGTTGGGTGAGCAGTTCTTC. It encodes CASSPSELGEQFF.

The chain has TRBV9 and TRBJ2-1; TRBD1 agrees at 7 bases. V was pared by 2 bases and J by 2 bases, with 4 bases of the junction left unmatched. Looked up from germline, CDR1 is SGDLS and CDR2 is YYNGEE. The CDR3 is 15 residues long. The CDR3 sequence: CASSVGQEAYNEQFF. Written as DNA, the CDR3 is TGTGCCAGCAGCGTTGGACAGGAGGCCTACAATGAGCAGTTCTTC.

Ten or more counts support this clonotype. CDR3 in DNA: TGTGCCAGCAGCTTACGGAGGGACTCTGGAAACACCATATATTTT. Its translation: CASSLRRDSGNTIYF. This chain connects TRBV7-9 to TRBJ1-3; D remains unclear. Looked up from germline, CDR1 is SEHNR and CDR2 is FQNEAQ (reference sequence). V gave up 2 bases and J gave up 0 bases, with 8 bases separating them. The CDR3 spans 15 residues.

This clonotype was detected once. The CDR3 protein is CASKGSMNTEAFF. Here the CDR3 DNA reads TGTGCCAGCAAGGGCAGCATGAACACTGAAGCTTTCTTT. The chain is built from TRBV2 and TRBJ1-1; D remains ambiguous. Trimming removed 7 bases at V and 0 bases at J, with 9 bases between. This CDR3 region has 13 residues. CDR1 is SNHLY, CDR2 FYNNEI, per germline.

This clonotype was seen at least ten times. This chain connects TRBV7-8 to TRBJ1-2; D ambiguous. Germline CDR1 SGHVS, CDR2 FQNEAQ. This CDR3 is 16 amino acids long. The V end was cut by 5 bases, the J end by 2 bases, with 18 bases between. CDR3: CASSPSGSPMNYGYTF. Here the CDR3 DNA reads TGTGCCAGCAGCCCAAGCGGGTCCCCGATGAACTATGGCTACACCTTC.

This clonotype has at least ten counts. The chain joins TRBV12-3 or TRBV12-4 to TRBJ2-3; D is unclear. Trimming took off 6 bases at V and 2 bases at J, with 12 bases between the two ends. The CDR3 has 14 amino acids. CDR3 DNA: TGTGCCAGCAGCCCTCTAAGACCCACAGATACGCAGTATTTT. Translated: CASSPLRPTDTQYF.

This chain joins TRBV7-9 and TRBJ2-2; 11 bases are shared with TRBD1. V was clipped by 4 bases and J by 3 bases; unmatched bases: 10. Germline CDR1 SEHNR, CDR2 FQNEAQ (reference sequence). This CDR3 comprises 18 residues. CDR3 amino acids: CASSSDRGRMTDTGELFF. CDR3 nucleotides: TGTGCCAGCAGCTCGGACAGGGGGCGTATGACGGACACCGGGGAGCTGTTTTTT.